The 8 T cell receptor beta chains below come from one sample, sequenced in a study of blood T cell repertoires in COVID-19. This table comes from immunoSEQ multiplex PCR, and its TCRdb copy is limited to in-frame clones, with some not included. The table records 150,000 to 200,000 clones, roughly four fifths of them present only once. Specimen: peripheral blood. These receptors all stem from a woman older than 75 with COVID-19, enrolled during active disease.

CDR3 loop: CASSWGGSYEQYF. DNA of the CDR3: TGTGCCAGCAGTTGGGGGGGCTCCTACGAGCAGTACTTC. The V and J genes are TRBV28 and TRBJ2-7; 7 nucleotides line up with TRBD2. Germline V gene sequence: CDR1 MDHEN, CDR2 SYDVKM. With 4 bases clipped from V and 0 bases from J, the junction kept 0 bases outside the gene matches. The CDR3 is made up of 13 amino acids.

The chain links TRBV7-3 to TRBJ1-4; a possible D gene is TRBD1 (6 bases). Between the trimmed V and J ends, which lost 5 bases and 7 bases, there was a span of 11 bases. In germline, CDR1 is SGHTA, CDR2 FQGTGA. The CDR3 sequence is 13 residues long. CDR3 bases: TGTGCCAGCAGCCAGGGGCATGGTGAAAAACTGTTTTTT. Encoded protein: CASSQGHGEKLFF.

The chain links TRBV7-9 to TRBJ2-4, with 7 bases matching TRBD1. J was trimmed by 4 bases and V by 0 bases; bases with no gene match: 9. Looked up from germline, CDR1 is SEHNR and CDR2 is FQNEAQ (reference sequence). CDR3 length equals 17 residues. CDR3 sequence reads: CASSLAISQGTKNIQYF. In DNA, the CDR3 is TGTGCCAGCAGCTTAGCCATCTCACAGGGGACAAAAAACATTCAGTACTTC.

The rearrangement uses TRBV6-9 and TRBJ2-4, with 7 bases lining up with TRBD1. With 8 bases clipped from V and 12 bases from J, the junction kept 7 bases outside the gene matches. Germline V gene lookup returns CDR1 MNHGY and CDR2 SVAAGI. The length of the CDR3 is 11 residues. In DNA, the CDR3 is TGTGCCAGCCCCCGGGACAGTAGTCAGTACTTC. Its translation is CASPRDSSQYF.

This clone was picked up a small number of times. This chain joins TRBV6-2 or TRBV6-3 and TRBJ2-7, with D perhaps TRBD2 (6 bases). V was pared by 5 bases and J by 2 bases, with 13 bases between. CDR1 MNHEY and CDR2 SVGEGT come from the germline V gene. The CDR3 runs to 14 residues. The CDR3 DNA follows: TGTGCCAGCAGTCCCGGCGGGGCCCCCTACGAGCAGTACTTC. Translation: CASSPGGAPYEQYF.

The genes are TRBV10-3 and TRBJ2-2; 8 bases are a match to TRBD1. V lost 6 bases to trimming and J lost 2 bases; unmatched junction nucleotides: 8. This CDR3 has 16 amino acids. Germline V gene lookup returns CDR1 ENHRY and CDR2 SYGVKD. The CDR3 coding sequence is TGTGCCATCAGCCCACGACAGGGGCAAAACACCGGGGAGCTGTTTTTT. Translation: CAISPRQGQNTGELFF.

The table lists this clone with a few counts. The J gene is TRBJ2-1, the V gene TRBV18; TRBD2 matches at 15 bases. CDR1 is KGHSH and CDR2 is LQKENI in the germline V gene. The CDR3 runs to 16 residues. With 5 bases clipped from V and 3 bases from J, the junction kept 2 bases outside the gene matches. CDR3 in DNA: TGTGCCAGCTCAACGGGACTAGCGGGAGGCTACAATGAGCAGTTCTTC. As protein: CASSTGLAGGYNEQFF. Drawing the rest from reference TRBV18 and TRBJ2-1, the complete variable domain is NAGVMQNPRHLVRRRGQEARLRCSPMKGHSHVYWYRQLPEEGLKFMVYLQKENIIDESGMPKERFSAEFPKEGPSILRIQQVVRGDSAAYFCASSTGLAGGYNEQFFGPGTRLTVL.

This clone was counted a single time. Written as DNA, the CDR3 is TGTGCCAGCTCACCATTCCAGGGGACATCTGGGGCCAACGTCCTGACTTTC. It translates to CASSPFQGTSGANVLTF. The rearrangement joins TRBV18 to TRBJ2-6, with D tentatively TRBD1 (6 bases). CDR3 length: 17 amino acids. The V gene lost 2 bases and the J gene lost 1 base, with 12 bases spanning the gap. CDR1 KGHSH and CDR2 LQKENI come from the germline V gene.